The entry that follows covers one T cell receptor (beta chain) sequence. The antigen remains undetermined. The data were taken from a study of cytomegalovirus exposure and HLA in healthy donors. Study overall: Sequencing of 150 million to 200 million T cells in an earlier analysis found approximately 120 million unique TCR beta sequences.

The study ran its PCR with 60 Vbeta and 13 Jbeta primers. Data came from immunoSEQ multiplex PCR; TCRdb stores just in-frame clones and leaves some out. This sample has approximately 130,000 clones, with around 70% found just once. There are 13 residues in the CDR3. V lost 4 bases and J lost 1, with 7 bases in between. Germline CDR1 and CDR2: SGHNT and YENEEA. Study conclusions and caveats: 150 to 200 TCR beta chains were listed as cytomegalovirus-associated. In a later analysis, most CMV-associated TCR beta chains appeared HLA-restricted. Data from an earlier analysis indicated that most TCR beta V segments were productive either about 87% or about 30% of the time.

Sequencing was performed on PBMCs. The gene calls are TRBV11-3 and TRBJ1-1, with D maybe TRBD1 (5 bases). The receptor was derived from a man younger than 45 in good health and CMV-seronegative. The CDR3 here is CASSSRENTEAFF. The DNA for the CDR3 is TGTGCCAGCAGCTCCAGGGAGAACACTGAAGCTTTCTTT. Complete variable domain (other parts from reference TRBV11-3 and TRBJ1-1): EAGVVQSPRYKIIEKKQPVAFWCNPISGHNTLYWYLQNLGQGPELLIRYENEEAVDDSQLPKDRFSAERLKGVDSTLKIQPAELGDSAVYLCASSSRENTEAFFGQGTRLTVV.